What follows describes a single TCR beta chain. The data stem from a study of cytomegalovirus exposure and HLA in healthy donors. Primers: 60 Vbeta forward and 13 Jbeta reverse. Libraries were prepared by immunoSEQ multiplex PCR; TCRdb keeps only in-frame clonotypes and omits some of them. In the table there are fewer than 200,000 clones, roughly three quarters of which are singletons. CDR3 size: 14 residues. V dropped 0 bases and J dropped 1 base, with 3 bases sitting between them. The germline V gene encodes CDR1 PRHDT and CDR2 FYEKMQ (reference sequence). The source of this sequence is a man in his late teens or twenties in good health and CMV-seropositive. This chain joins TRBV13 and TRBJ2-2; no firm D call. Sample: PBMCs. The CDR3 loop is CASSLGRNTGELFF. CDR3 nucleotides: TGTGCCAGCAGCTTAGGGCGGAACACCGGGGAGCTGTTTTTT.